This T cell receptor (beta chain) appears in the sequencing data of a study of chemoradiotherapy in HPV16-positive cancers (dated by TCRdb to between 2021 and 2024). For context, the study as a whole: Candidate HPV-specific T-cell clones and common TCR motifs were defined by functional T-cell assays performed on cells from two HPV16-positive patients. TCR repertoires from 86 patients with HPV-related cancers were then used to track the candidate HPV-specific TCRs and motifs. The study asked whether T-cell immunity to the HPV oncoproteins E6 and E7 changes during chemoradiotherapy and whether this immunity affects survival. Overall results and qualifications from the work: Expansion of candidate HPV-specific clones and E7-related TCR motifs was observed in the tumor microenvironment during treatment, whereas no such expansion was observed for non-HPV-specific T cells. In HPV16-positive patients, expansion of HPV-responsive T cells during chemoradiotherapy was associated with improved recurrence-free survival. Only a couple of HPV16-positive patients were used to derive the functional definition of HPV-specific T cells, and the survival association was reported for HPV16-positive patients.

V loses 10 bases, J loses 4 bases, and the germline ends lie 14 bases apart. The germline V gene encodes CDR1 SEHNR and CDR2 FQNEAQ (reference sequence). The CDR3 runs 13 residues from the cysteine to the phenylalanine. The sequence is cut down to CDR3 DNA, 39 bases in frame from base 1. Because repertoires were sampled repeatedly during chemoradiotherapy, clonal expansion in the tumor microenvironment could be followed. Libraries were made using the immunoSEQ multiplex PCR assay. TCRdb mirrors the immuneACCESS table, restricted to in-frame sequences. Some clones are absent from its copies; in checked studies, under half trace to an unresolved V gene, and the reason for the others is unknown. The sample data list roughly 34,000 clones, and around 83% of these were observed just once. The ten largest account for approximately 2.1% of the sample. The table lists this clone with a few counts. What this receptor recognizes is not known. Base qualities were left out, and no much larger clone turns up one base away.

This TCR came from a human donor with HPV-associated anogenital cancer. This sample comprised blood, obtained from a patient who underwent chemoradiotherapy. The chain is assembled from TRBV7-9 and TRBJ1-5; TRBD1 might be the D gene, on 5 matching bases. The DNA sequence follows: TGTGCCACCACTGCGGGGGAGAATCAGCCCCAGCATTTT. Its protein reads: CATTAGENQPQHF.